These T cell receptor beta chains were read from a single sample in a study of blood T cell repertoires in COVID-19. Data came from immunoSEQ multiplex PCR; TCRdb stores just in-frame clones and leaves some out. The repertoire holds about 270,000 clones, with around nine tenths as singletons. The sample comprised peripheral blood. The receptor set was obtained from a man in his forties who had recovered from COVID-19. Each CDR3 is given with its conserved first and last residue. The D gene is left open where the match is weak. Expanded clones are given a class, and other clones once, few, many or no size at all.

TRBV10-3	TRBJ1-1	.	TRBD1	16	CAISEPGQGASTEAFF	TGTGCCATCAGTGAACCCGGACAGGGGGCGAGTACTGAAGCTTTCTTT
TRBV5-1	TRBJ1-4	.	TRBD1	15	CASSEQGEDQEKLFF	TGCGCCAGCAGCGAACAGGGGGAGGACCAAGAAAAACTGTTTTTT
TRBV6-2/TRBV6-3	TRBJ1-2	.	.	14	CASSHDGVWGGYTF	TGTGCCAGCAGTCACGACGGGGTTTGGGGTGGCTACACCTTC
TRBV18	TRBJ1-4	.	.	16	CASSPGQFATNEKLFF	TGTGCCAGCTCACCAGGACAATTTGCCACTAATGAAAAACTGTTTTTT
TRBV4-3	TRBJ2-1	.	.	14	CASSQQLSAGEQFF	TGCGCCAGCAGCCAACAGCTTTCGGCGGGGGAGCAGTTCTTC
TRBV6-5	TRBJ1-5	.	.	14	CASRLDRGGQPQHF	TGTGCCAGCAGATTGGACCGTGGGGGCCAGCCCCAGCATTTT
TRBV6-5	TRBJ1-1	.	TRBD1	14	CASSYGGGPDEAFF	TGTGCCAGCAGTTACGGAGGGGGCCCCGATGAAGCTTTCTTT
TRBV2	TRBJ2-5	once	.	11	CASSYQETQYF	TGTGCCAGCAGTTATCAAGAGACCCAGTACTTC
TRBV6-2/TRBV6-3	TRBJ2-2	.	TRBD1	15	CASSRGQRNTGELFF	TGTGCCAGCAGCCGGGGACAGAGAAACACCGGGGAGCTGTTTTTT
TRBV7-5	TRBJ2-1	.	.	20	CARSPQGPGTSGRALGGLFF	TGTGCCAGAAGCCCCCAGGGCCCCGGGACTAGCGGGAGGGCCCTCGGGGGTTTGTTCTTC
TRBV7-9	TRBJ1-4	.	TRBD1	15	CASSAAGQGAEKLFF	TGTGCCAGCAGCGCCGCGGGACAGGGGGCGGAAAAACTGTTTTTT
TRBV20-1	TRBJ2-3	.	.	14	CSASRGFGTDTQYF	TGCAGTGCTAGTAGGGGTTTCGGAACAGATACGCAGTATTTT
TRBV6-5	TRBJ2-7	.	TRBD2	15	CASCPGVAGLGEQYF	TGTGCCAGCTGCCCAGGGGTAGCGGGACTTGGGGAGCAGTACTTC
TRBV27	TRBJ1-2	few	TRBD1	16	CASSSTWTGAVYGYTF	TGTGCCAGCAGTTCAACGTGGACAGGGGCGGTCTATGGCTACACCTTC
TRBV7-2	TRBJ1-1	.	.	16	CASSSTTDIGLAEAFF	TGTGCCAGCAGCTCCACGACGGACATAGGTTTGGCTGAAGCTTTCTTT
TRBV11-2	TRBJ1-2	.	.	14	CASSPRGGSGGYTF	TGTGCCAGCAGCCCCCGGGGGGGTAGTGGTGGCTACACCTTC
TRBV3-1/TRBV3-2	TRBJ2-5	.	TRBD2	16	CASSLTSGGAKETQYF	TGTGCCAGCAGCCTTACTAGCGGGGGGGCCAAAGAGACCCAGTACTTC
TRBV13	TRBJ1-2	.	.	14	CASSLGQGAGGYTF	TGTGCCAGCAGCTTGGGCCAGGGAGCGGGTGGCTACACCTTC
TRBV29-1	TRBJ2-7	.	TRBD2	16	CSVKGTSGGPTYEQYF	TGCAGCGTTAAAGGGACTAGCGGGGGGCCGACCTACGAGCAGTACTTC
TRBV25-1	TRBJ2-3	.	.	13	CASSKLGVDTQYF	TGTGCCAGCAGTAAATTAGGAGTTGATACGCAGTATTTT
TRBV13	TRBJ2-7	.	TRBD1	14	CASSLVGGGYEQYF	TGTGCCAGCAGCTTAGTAGGGGGCGGGTACGAGCAGTACTTC
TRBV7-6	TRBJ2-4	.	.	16	CASSLEAGRFQVIQYF	TGTGCCAGCAGCTTAGAGGCGGGGCGATTTCAAGTCATTCAGTACTTC
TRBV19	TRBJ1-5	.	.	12	CASSVRAQPQHF	TGTGCCAGTAGTGTCAGGGCGCAGCCCCAGCATTTT
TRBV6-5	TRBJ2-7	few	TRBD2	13	CASSLAATYEQYF	TGTGCCAGCAGCCTAGCGGCTACCTACGAGCAGTACTTC
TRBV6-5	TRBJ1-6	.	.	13	CASSRVPHSPLHF	TGTGCCAGCAGCCGGGTCCCTCATTCACCCCTCCACTTT
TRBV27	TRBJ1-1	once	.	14	CASSNPGHHTEAFF	TGTGCCAGCAGTAATCCCGGACATCACACTGAAGCTTTCTTT
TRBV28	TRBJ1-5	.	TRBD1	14	CASRTGGDWVPQHF	TGTGCCAGCAGGACAGGGGGGGACTGGGTCCCCCAGCATTTT
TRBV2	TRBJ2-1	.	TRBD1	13	CASRTGVYNEQFF	TGTGCCAGTCGGACAGGGGTATACAATGAGCAGTTCTTC
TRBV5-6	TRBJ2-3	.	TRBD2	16	CASSNGRLAGEATQYF	TGTGCCAGCAGCAACGGGCGGCTAGCGGGAGAAGCTACGCAGTATTTT
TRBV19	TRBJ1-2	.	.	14	CASRDSSLGYGYTF	TGTGCCAGTCGAGACAGTTCCCTAGGGTATGGCTACACCTTC
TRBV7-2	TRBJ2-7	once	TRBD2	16	CASSLSSGSFPYEQYF	TGTGCCAGCAGCCTCTCTAGCGGGAGTTTCCCCTACGAGCAGTACTTC
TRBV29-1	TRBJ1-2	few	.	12	CSVTVYDYGYTF	TGCAGCGTGACAGTTTACGACTATGGCTACACCTTC
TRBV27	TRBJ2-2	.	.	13	CASIQQGSGELFF	TGTGCCAGCATCCAACAGGGTTCCGGGGAGCTGTTTTTT
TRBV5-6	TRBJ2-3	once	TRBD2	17	CASSLGTSGRRADTQYF	TGTGCCAGCAGCTTGGGGACTAGCGGGAGGCGTGCAGATACGCAGTATTTT
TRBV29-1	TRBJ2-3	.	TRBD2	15	CSVEDEGREAATQYF	TGCAGCGTTGAAGATGAAGGGCGGGAGGCCGCTACGCAGTATTTT
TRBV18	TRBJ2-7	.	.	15	CASSPIWTENYEQYF	TGTGCCAGCTCACCGATCTGGACAGAAAACTACGAGCAGTACTTC
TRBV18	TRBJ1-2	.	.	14	CASSPMGVLNGYTF	TGTGCCAGCTCACCTATGGGAGTACTAAATGGCTACACCTTC
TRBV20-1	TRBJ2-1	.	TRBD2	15	CSASSRGGTYNEQFF	TGCAGTGCTAGTTCCCGGGGGGGGACCTACAATGAGCAGTTCTTC
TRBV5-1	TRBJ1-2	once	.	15	CASSLRVQGAKGYTF	TGCGCCAGCAGCTTGAGGGTTCAAGGGGCCAAGGGCTACACCTTC
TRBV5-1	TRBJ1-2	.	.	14	CASSLESPGYGYTF	TGCGCCAGCAGCTTGGAATCCCCGGGTTATGGCTACACCTTC
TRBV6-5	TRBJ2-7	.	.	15	CASSYAPGQVYEQYF	TGTGCCAGCAGTTACGCTCCGGGACAAGTCTACGAGCAGTACTTC
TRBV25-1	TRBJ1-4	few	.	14	CASHPDRKDEKLFF	TGTGCCAGCCACCCGGACAGAAAGGATGAAAAACTGTTTTTT
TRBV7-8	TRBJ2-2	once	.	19	CASSLDSSYWGVSTGELFF	TGTGCCAGCAGCTTAGATTCATCCTATTGGGGGGTTTCTACCGGGGAGCTGTTTTTT
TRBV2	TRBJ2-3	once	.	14	CASSGRTLTDTQYF	TGTGCCAGCAGTGGGAGGACCCTCACAGATACGCAGTATTTT
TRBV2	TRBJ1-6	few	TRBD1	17	CASSALGLGTGSRPLHF	TGTGCCAGCAGTGCATTGGGCCTAGGGACAGGGTCACGACCCCTCCACTTT
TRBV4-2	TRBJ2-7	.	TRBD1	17	CASSQDLTGTGNYEQYF	TGTGCCAGCAGCCAAGATCTTACCGGGACAGGGAACTACGAGCAGTACTTC
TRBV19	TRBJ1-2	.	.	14	CASSPPTGHYGYTF	TGTGCCAGTAGTCCGCCGACAGGACACTATGGCTACACCTTC
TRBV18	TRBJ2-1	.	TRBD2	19	CASSPVASGGLSSYNEQFF	TGTGCCAGCTCACCCGTTGCTAGCGGGGGCCTCAGCTCCTACAATGAGCAGTTCTTC
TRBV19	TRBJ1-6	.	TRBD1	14	CASAAGQGYSPLHF	TGTGCCAGCGCGGCGGGACAGGGGTATTCACCCCTCCACTTT
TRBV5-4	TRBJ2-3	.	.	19	CASSLSSTGRFTSTDTQYF	TGTGCCAGCAGCTTAAGTAGTACAGGGCGATTTACTAGCACAGATACGCAGTATTTT
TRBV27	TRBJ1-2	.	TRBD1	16	CASSSGQGAVVYGYTF	TGTGCCAGCAGCTCGGGGCAGGGGGCTGTGGTCTATGGCTACACCTTC
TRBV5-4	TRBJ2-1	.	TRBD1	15	CASSFDRGLSNEQFF	TGTGCCAGCAGCTTTGACAGGGGGCTAAGTAATGAGCAGTTCTTC
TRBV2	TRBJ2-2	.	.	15	CASSEVDWDTGELFF	TGTGCCAGCAGTGAAGTGGACTGGGACACCGGGGAGCTGTTTTTT
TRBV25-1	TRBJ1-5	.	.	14	CASSVGRGYQPQHF	TGTGCCAGCAGTGTGGGCAGGGGATATCAGCCCCAGCATTTT
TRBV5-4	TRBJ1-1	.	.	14	CASSSGQQNTEAFF	TGTGCCAGCAGCTCAGGACAGCAGAACACTGAAGCTTTCTTT